The 26 T cell receptor beta chains listed next were all sequenced from one sample in a study of sequential checkpoint blockade in melanoma. TCRdb keeps only in-frame clones here, not all; method: immunoSEQ multiplex PCR. The sample holds about 40,000 clones, almost 85% seen once. Treatment here: randomized to nivolumab then ipilimumab (arm A) or the reverse (arm B). The sample was CD8+ T cells sorted from blood (inferred from file names), taken from a patient given nivolumab and ipilimumab in sequence. These receptors were taken from a human donor with melanoma.

The chain employs TRBV27 and TRBJ1-2; 9 bases map to TRBD1. This CDR3 spans 15 amino acids. Germline values: CDR1 MNHEY, CDR2 SMNVEV (reference sequence). Trimming removed 5 bases from V and 4 bases from J; junction bases left unmatched: 8. CDR3 in amino acids: CASSPGQGFSYGYTF. In DNA form, the CDR3 reads TGTGCCAGCAGTCCCGGACAGGGGTTCAGCTATGGCTACACCTTC.

The chain couples TRBV13 to TRBJ2-7, with TRBD2 identical over 9 bases. Germline V gene lookup returns CDR1 PRHDT and CDR2 FYEKMQ (reference sequence). This CDR3 is built from 14 residues. Trimming at V came to 5 bases and at J to 2 bases, leaving 4 bases not matched to a gene. The CDR3 nucleotides read TGTGCCAGCAGCGCCGCGGGAGGGGCCTACGAGCAGTACTTC. This translates into CASSAAGGAYEQYF.

The CDR3 DNA reads TGTGCCAGCAGTGAATGGGTGGGAGCGCCCAACAATGAGCAGTTCTTC. Its protein is CASSEWVGAPNNEQFF. V is TRBV2 and J is TRBJ2-1, with D possibly being TRBD2 (5 bases). Trimming took off 2 bases at V and 5 bases at J, with 16 bases between the two ends. The germline V gene has CDR1 SNHLY and CDR2 FYNNEI. CDR3 length equals 16 residues.

As to this clone: Other DNA sequences in this specimen translate into the identical CDR3. CDR3 DNA: TGTGCCAGCAGAGCCTTAGCGGGAGTCTACGAGCAGTACTTC. Protein: CASRALAGVYEQYF. V and J are TRBV28 and TRBJ2-7; 9 nucleotides match TRBD2. This CDR3 comprises 14 residues. Germline CDR1 reads MDHEN; CDR2 reads SYDVKM. V was clipped by 6 bases and J by 3 bases; unmatched bases: 6. Full variable domain (remainder filled in from reference TRBV28 and TRBJ2-7): DVKVTQSSRYLVKRTGEKVFLECVQDMDHENMFWYRQDPGLGLRLIYFSYDVKMKEKGDIPEGYSVSREKKERFSLILESASTNQTSMYLCASRALAGVYEQYFGPGTRLTVT.

V gene TRBV25-1 combines with J gene TRBJ2-1, with D perhaps TRBD2 (5 bases). Deletions cut 3 bases from V and 14 bases from J, with 11 bases between. CDR1 is MGHDK and CDR2 is SYGVNS in the germline V gene. The CDR3 consists of 11 residues. DNA of the CDR3: TGTGCCAGCAGTGATGGTTTGAGGGAGTTCTTC. It is translated as CASSDGLREFF.

There are a few counts of this clone. The chain uses TRBV18 and TRBJ1-5; D not certain. V lost 8 bases and J 6 bases, leaving 8 bases between the germline ends. Germline values: CDR1 KGHSH, CDR2 LQKENI. The CDR3 covers 11 residues. CDR3 bases: TGTGCCAGCCCCCGAGGTCAGCCCCAGCATTTT. Its protein is CASPRGQPQHF.

The chain carries TRBV27 and TRBJ2-1, with TRBD2 matching 8 bases. Germline CDR1 and CDR2: MNHEY and SMNVEV (reference sequence). This CDR3 has 18 residues. After removal of 0 bases from V and 7 bases from J, the junction contained 14 bases not matched to a gene. CDR3 residues: CASSLSAWDSGEVNEQFF. The CDR3 DNA is TGTGCCAGCAGTTTATCCGCCTGGGATAGCGGGGAGGTGAATGAGCAGTTCTTC.

The chain has TRBV18 and TRBJ2-7; perhaps TRBD1 as D (6 bases). The germline V gene has CDR1 KGHSH and CDR2 LQKENI. V gave up 4 bases and J gave up 0 bases, with 19 bases separating them. There are 17 residues in the CDR3. The CDR3 sequence is CASSRTEGLKSSYEQYF. As DNA, the CDR3 is TGTGCCAGCTCACGGACAGAAGGGCTAAAGAGCTCCTACGAGCAGTACTTC.

This chain connects TRBV9 to TRBJ2-7, with 7 bases fitting TRBD2. The CDR3 is 16 residues long. The V gene's germline CDR1 is SGDLS and CDR2 YYNGEE. The trim removed 3 bases at V and 2 bases at J, leaving 11 bases unmatched. The CDR3 spells CASSAYSGEGTYEQYF. The CDR3 DNA reads as TGTGCCAGCAGCGCCTACTCTGGGGAGGGGACCTACGAGCAGTACTTC.

This clone occurred a few times. The chain couples TRBV6-1 to TRBJ1-4; TRBD1 agrees at 9 bases. Germline CDR1 reads MNHNS; CDR2 reads SASEGT. This CDR3 is 15 amino acids long. With 5 bases clipped from V and 7 bases from J, the junction kept 8 bases outside the gene matches. Here the CDR3 reads CASSTHTGGREKLFF. CDR3 coding DNA: TGTGCCAGCAGTACTCATACAGGGGGCCGTGAAAAACTGTTTTTT.

This clone was detected once. V usage is TRBV4-2 and J usage is TRBJ2-7; D is perhaps TRBD2 (5 bases). CDR3 length: 15 amino acids. Germline V gene data show CDR1 as LGHNA and CDR2 as YNFKEQ. Deletions cut 1 base from V and 4 bases from J, with 14 bases between. Here the CDR3 DNA reads TGTGCCAGCAGCCAAGCAAGAGGGCCTTCGTACGAGCAGTACTTC. Encoded protein: CASSQARGPSYEQYF.

The chain recombines TRBV29-1 with TRBJ2-1; possibly TRBD2 for D (5 bases). CDR1 SQVTM and CDR2 ANQGSEA come from the germline V gene. CDR3 length equals 14 residues. V lost 5 bases to trimming and J lost 2 bases, with 13 bases between them. The CDR3 DNA reads as TGCAGCGTTTACCCTACTAGTCCCTACAATGAGCAGTTCTTC. Translating it yields CSVYPTSPYNEQFF.

The chain employs TRBV11-2 and TRBJ2-5; D perhaps matches TRBD1 (5 bases). This CDR3 is 14 amino acids long. The V gene lost 6 bases and the J gene lost 1 base, with 12 bases spanning the gap. Germline V gene sequence: CDR1 SGHAT, CDR2 FQNNGV. CDR3 region: CASSQDRFQETQYF. The CDR3 bases are TGTGCCAGCAGTCAAGACAGATTCCAAGAGACCCAGTACTTC.

This chain joins TRBV7-9 and TRBJ1-5; D might be TRBD1 (6 bases). CDR1 is SEHNR and CDR2 is FQNEAQ in the germline V gene (reference sequence). The CDR3 is 16 amino acids. V dropped 1 base and J dropped 0 bases, with 10 bases sitting between them. The CDR3 nucleotides read TGTGCCAGCAGCTTAGAGCAGGGGCTTAGCAATCAGCCCCAGCATTTT. Translating gives CASSLEQGLSNQPQHF.

Worth noting for this clone: Relative to the germline gene, one junction end is altered; a read error may explain this. Other DNA sequences of this sample code for an identical CDR3. V and J are TRBV27 and TRBJ1-5; 7 nucleotides agree with TRBD1. This CDR3 is 16 amino acids long. Per germline, CDR1 MNHEY and CDR2 SMNVEV (reference sequence). Written as DNA, the CDR3 is TGCGCCAGCAGACCAGAAAAAGGGGGCGGTTGGATGCCCCAGCATTTT. Residues: CASRPEKGGGWMPQHF.

The gene calls are TRBV19 and TRBJ2-3, with 7 bases fitting TRBD1. CDR3 length: 15 amino acids. Germline V CDR1 and CDR2: LNHDA, SQIVND (reference sequence). V gave up 3 bases and J gave up 2 bases; unmatched junction bases: 5. CDR3 residues: CASSMVGQLTDTQYF. In DNA, the CDR3 is TGTGCCAGTAGTATGGTGGGACAGCTCACAGATACGCAGTATTTT.

This clone came up once. V gene TRBV5-4 combines with J gene TRBJ2-5; D gene ambiguous. The germline gives CDR1 SGHNT, CDR2 YYREEE (reference sequence). V dropped 2 bases and J dropped 1 base, with 3 bases sitting between them. The CDR3 runs to 12 residues. CDR3 sequence reads: CASSFIQETQYF. In DNA form, the CDR3 reads TGTGCCAGCAGCTTTATCCAAGAGACCCAGTACTTC.

The chain is built from TRBV27 and TRBJ2-1; 8 nucleotides line up with TRBD2. This CDR3 has 13 residues. In germline, CDR1 is MNHEY, CDR2 SMNVEV (reference sequence). Germline trimming cut 6 bases from V and 7 bases from J; bases unmatched to any gene: 5. The CDR3 protein is CASRSGLGNEQFF. CDR3 nucleotide sequence: TGTGCCAGCAGATCGGGACTAGGAAATGAGCAGTTCTTC.

This rearrangement joins TRBV5-6 to TRBJ2-1; D is ambiguous. The CDR3 length is 13 residues. The V gene lost 2 bases and the J gene lost 7 bases, with 10 bases spanning the gap. Germline loops: CDR1 SGHDT, CDR2 YYEEEE. The CDR3 reads CASSLFSANEQFF. The CDR3 region has the DNA TGTGCCAGCAGCTTATTCAGCGCAAATGAGCAGTTCTTC. The variable domain in full, completed from reference TRBV5-6 and TRBJ2-1, reads DAGVTQSPTHLIKTRGQQVTLRCSPKSGHDTVSWYQQALGQGPQFIFQYYEEEERQRGNFPDRFSGHQFPNYSSELNVNALLLGDSALYLCASSLFSANEQFFGPGTRLTVL.

The chain recombines TRBV10-3 with TRBJ1-1; D might be TRBD1 (6 bases). Trimming removed 6 bases at V and 4 bases at J, with 18 bases between. The CDR3 contains 15 residues. Germline V gene sequence: CDR1 ENHRY, CDR2 SYGVKD. The CDR3 protein is CAISGRAGVSTEAFF. CDR3 DNA: TGTGCCATCAGCGGGCGGGCAGGGGTATCCACTGAAGCTTTCTTT.

V and J are TRBV6-5 and TRBJ1-4; D is uncertain. Germline CDR1 reads MNHEY; CDR2 reads SVGAGI. V was cut by 6 bases and J by 0 bases, with 11 bases left in between. This CDR3 is 15 amino acids long. CDR3 in amino acids: CASRSRHATNEKLFF. CDR3 nucleotide sequence: TGTGCCAGCAGGAGCCGACACGCAACTAATGAAAAACTGTTTTTT.

Points on this clone: Within the sample, other DNA sequences also encode this same CDR3. The chain is built from TRBV7-9 and TRBJ2-7; D perhaps matches TRBD1 (6 bases). Trimming took 6 bases from V and 0 from J, leaving 9 bases between them. Germline V gene sequence: CDR1 SEHNR, CDR2 FQNEAQ (reference sequence). The CDR3 is made up of 13 amino acids. The CDR3 DNA is TGTGCCAGCAGAGGACAGTCCTCCTACGAGCAGTACTTC. It is translated as CASRGQSSYEQYF.

The chain recombines TRBV7-9 with TRBJ2-3; no clear D gene. Trimming removed 4 bases from V and 4 bases from J, with 9 bases in between. The CDR3 sequence is 13 residues long. Looked up from germline, CDR1 is SEHNR and CDR2 is FQNEAQ (reference sequence). The CDR3 loop reads CASSSAISDTQYF. CDR3 nucleotides: TGTGCCAGCAGCTCCGCGATTTCAGATACGCAGTATTTT.

CDR3 sequence reads: CASSTGQGPYEQYF. CDR3 DNA: TGTGCCAGCAGCACTGGACAGGGACCATACGAGCAGTACTTC. The gene calls are TRBV7-9 and TRBJ2-7, with 8 positions matching TRBD1. The trim removed 5 bases at V and 4 bases at J, leaving 7 bases unmatched. CDR3 length: 14 residues. Germline V gives CDR1 SEHNR, CDR2 FQNEAQ (reference sequence).

V gene TRBV27 combines with J gene TRBJ2-2; D is unresolved. V was cut by 5 bases and J by 2 bases, with 12 bases left in between. The CDR3 consists of 15 residues. Germline V CDR1 and CDR2: MNHEY, SMNVEV (reference sequence). CDR3 DNA: TGTGCCAGCAGTATCCTGACTTTTAACACCGGGGAGCTGTTTTTT. It codes for CASSILTFNTGELFF.

The chain recombines TRBV11-2 with TRBJ1-4; the match to TRBD1 covers 9 bases. Looked up from germline, CDR1 is SGHAT and CDR2 is FQNNGV. The CDR3 has 14 residues. Germline trimming cut 5 bases from V and 7 bases from J; bases unmatched to any gene: 5. CDR3 residues: CASSPGTGTEKLFF. CDR3 nucleotides: TGTGCCAGCAGCCCCGGGACAGGGACTGAAAAACTGTTTTTT.